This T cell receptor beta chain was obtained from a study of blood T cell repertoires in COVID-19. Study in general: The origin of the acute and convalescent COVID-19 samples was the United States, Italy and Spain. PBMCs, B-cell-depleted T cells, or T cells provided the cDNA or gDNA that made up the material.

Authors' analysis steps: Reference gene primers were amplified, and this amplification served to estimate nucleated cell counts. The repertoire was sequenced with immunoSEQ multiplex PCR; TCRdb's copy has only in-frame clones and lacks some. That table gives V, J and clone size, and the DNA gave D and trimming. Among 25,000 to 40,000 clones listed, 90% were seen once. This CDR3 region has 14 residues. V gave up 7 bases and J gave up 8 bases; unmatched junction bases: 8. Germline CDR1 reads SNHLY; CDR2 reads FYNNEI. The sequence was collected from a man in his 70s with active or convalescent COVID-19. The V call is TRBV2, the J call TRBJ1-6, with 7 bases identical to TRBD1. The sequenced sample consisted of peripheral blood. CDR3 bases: TGTGCCAGCATAATACAGGGGAAGGATTCACCCCTCCACTTT. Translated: CASIIQGKDSPLHF.